This entry is about one TCR beta chain. The antigen remains undetermined. These data originate in a study of shared clonotypes between healthy human individuals. CDR1 and CDR2 from the germline V gene are SNHLY and FYNNEI. The CDR3 consists of 14 residues. V gave up 1 base and J gave up 1 base, with 7 bases separating them. The repertoire was sequenced with immunoSEQ multiplex PCR; TCRdb's copy has only in-frame clones and lacks some. Seen here are about 510,000 clones, approximately 95% observed once, and the top ten hold about 0.057%. Findings of the study overall: Shared across several donors were 4% to 5% of the naive CD4 clonotypes.

The rearrangement links TRBV2 to TRBJ1-1; D not certain. What was sequenced was naive CD4+ T cells sorted from blood. Subset reported: CD45RA+ positively selected. This receptor was identified in a woman aged 25 to 39 in good health. The CDR3 is CASSEEMGNTEAFF. CDR3 DNA: TGTGCCAGCAGTGAAGAAATGGGGAACACTGAAGCTTTCTTT.